This T cell receptor beta chain was observed in a study of read filtering for tumor transcriptome and immune sequencing. Study-level information: Mean patient age was roughly 66 years, range roughly 40 to 80; approximately 18 male, around 15 female.

The CDR3 totals 14 residues. V was pared by 0 bases and J by 6 bases, with 10 bases between. Germline V gene sequence: CDR1 SGHRS, CDR2 YFSETQ. Study results and limitations: Approximately 80% of IR-seq clonotypes had one read, totaling roughly 3.5% of reads; RNA-seq: around 70% and 40%.

The library was built from roughly 400 ng RNA with molecular barcoded adaptors for alpha/delta and beta/gamma chains. MiXCR, run by TCRdb on the reads, gives a single entry per CDR3 protein. The sample consists of over 50,000 distinct CDR3 sequences, approximately 15% of them appearing once. In regard to this clonotype: What it binds is not known.

Sequences were obtained from a population of CD138-negative cells sorted from bone marrow. The TCR sequence derives from a donor aged 40 or over with multiple myeloma. V gene TRBV5-1 combines with J gene TRBJ2-1, with D possibly TRBD1 on 6 matching bases. In DNA form, the CDR3 reads TGCGCCAGCAGCTTGGGGACAGCAATCAATGAGCAGTTCTTC. As protein: CASSLGTAINEQFF. The complete variable domain, with remaining parts taken from reference TRBV5-1 and TRBJ2-1, reads KAGVTQTPRYLIKTRGQQVTLSCSPISGHRSVSWYQQTPGQGLQFLFEYFSETQRNKGNFPGRFSGRQFSNSRSEMNVSTLELGDSALYLCASSLGTAINEQFFGPGTRLTVL.